This T cell receptor beta chain was retrieved from a study of cytomegalovirus exposure and HLA in healthy donors. This clone was counted once. Primers for the PCR totalled 60 Vbeta and 13 Jbeta. Here immunoSEQ multiplex PCR was the method, and the copy in TCRdb shows in-frame clones only, minus some. The sample holds approximately 46,000 clones, approximately 70% seen once. The TCR originated in a man aged 25-45 years in good health and CMV-seronegative. The sample consisted of PBMCs.

The CDR3 spells CATSRDVGTGAGEQYF. DNA for the CDR3: TGTGCCACCAGCAGAGATGTGGGGACAGGGGCGGGTGAGCAGTACTTC. The V call is TRBV15, the J call TRBJ2-7; 10 bases are shared with TRBD1. The CDR3 is 16 residues long. CDR1 is LNHNV and CDR2 is YYDKDF in the germline V gene (reference sequence). J gave up 7 bases and V 0 bases, and 9 bases lay outside the gene matches.